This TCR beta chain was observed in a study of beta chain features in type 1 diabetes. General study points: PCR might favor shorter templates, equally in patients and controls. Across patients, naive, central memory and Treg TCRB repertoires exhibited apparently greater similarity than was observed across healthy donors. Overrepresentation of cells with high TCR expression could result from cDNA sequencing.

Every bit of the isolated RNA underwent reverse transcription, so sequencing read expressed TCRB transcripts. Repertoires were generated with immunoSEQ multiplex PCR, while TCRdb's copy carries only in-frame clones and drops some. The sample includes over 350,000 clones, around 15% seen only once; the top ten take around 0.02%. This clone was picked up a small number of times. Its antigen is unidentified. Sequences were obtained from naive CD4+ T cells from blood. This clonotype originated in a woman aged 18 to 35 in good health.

For the CDR3, the DNA is TGTGCCACCAGCGCCCTCGGGTCGAGGGGGCTGGGTCAGCCCCAGCATTTT. Translating it yields CATSALGSRGLGQPQHF. This chain connects TRBV15 to TRBJ1-5; 7 positions agree with TRBD1. This CDR3 has 17 amino acids. Trimming took 5 bases from V and 6 from J; bases not matched to a gene: 16. From germline, CDR1 is LNHNV and CDR2 YYDKDF (reference sequence).